These 27 T cell receptor beta chains were sequenced from one sample in a study of T cells in Graves' hyperthyroidism and ophthalmopathy. It was RNA transcripts that yielded the amplified TCR beta CDR3 regions. During a first-round RT-PCR of the TCR CDR3, the HTBI primer set was used. TCRdb reprocessed the multiplex PCR reads with MiXCR, giving one entry per CDR3 protein. This sample carries around 520,000 distinct CDR3 sequences, 14% of them seen once, and the ten largest clones take around 13%. The sequenced material came from blood. The receptors were gathered from a woman aged 40 to 50 with Graves' hyperthyroidism.

This clonotype was detected many times. The chain carries TRBV6-1 and TRBJ1-1; D possibly corresponds to TRBD1 (6 bases). V lost 2 bases, J lost 6 bases, and 16 bases lay in between. Germline V CDR1 and CDR2: MNHNS, SASEGT. This CDR3 has 15 amino acids. In DNA, the CDR3 is TGTGCCAGCAGTGAAATGACGGGGGGCGTCGCTGAAGCTTTCTTT. Protein: CASSEMTGGVAEAFF.

The chain carries TRBV11-1 and TRBJ2-1, with D possibly being TRBD2 (6 bases). Germline V gives CDR1 SGHAT, CDR2 FQDESV (reference sequence). The CDR3 length is 14 residues. Trimming shortened V by 5 bases and J by 8 bases, and 16 bases separated the two germline ends. CDR3 DNA sequence: TGTGCCAGCAGCCAGAGACCCTCGGGGGATGAGCAGTTCTTC. Protein: CASSQRPSGDEQFF.

This clonotype was picked up many times. The chain is built from TRBV29-1 and TRBJ1-1; D possibly corresponds to TRBD1 (6 bases). The germline V gene has CDR1 SQVTM and CDR2 ANQGSEA. V shed 3 bases and J shed 1 base, with 15 bases lying between them. The length of the CDR3 is 15 residues. The CDR3 sequence is CSVDWGDRQNTEAFF. As DNA, the CDR3 is TGCAGCGTTGATTGGGGTGACAGGCAGAACACTGAAGCTTTCTTT. Full variable domain (rest looked up from reference TRBV29-1 and TRBJ1-1): SAVISQKPSRDICQRGTSLTIQCQVDSQVTMMFWYRQQPGQSLTLIATANQGSEATYESGFVIDKFPISRPNLTFSTLTVSNMSPEDSSIYLCSVDWGDRQNTEAFFGQGTRLTVV.

At least ten counts were recorded for this clonotype. The rearrangement links TRBV30 to TRBJ2-1, with D perhaps TRBD1 (6 bases). CDR3 size: 13 residues. Germline CDR1 GTSNPN, CDR2 SVGIG (reference sequence). V dropped 2 bases and J dropped 12 bases, with 17 bases sitting between them. Written as DNA, the CDR3 is TGTGCCTGGAGTAGGGGGACGGTTAAATGGCAGTTCTTC. This codes for CAWSRGTVKWQFF.

CDR3 coding DNA: TGTGCCAGCTCCCGAACAGGGTATGGCGGCTACGAGCAGTACTTC. Amino acids: CASSRTGYGGYEQYF. This chain uses TRBV27 with TRBJ2-7, with a possible D match to TRBD1 (6 bases). The CDR3 length is 15 residues. Trimming took 8 bases from V and 3 from J, leaving 20 bases between them. Germline V gene data show CDR1 as MNHEY and CDR2 as SMNVEV (reference sequence).

This clonotype was picked up many times. J is TRBJ1-1 and V is TRBV2, with D perhaps matching TRBD1 (5 bases). The CDR3 runs 14 residues. V lost 4 bases to trimming and J lost 3 bases, with 12 bases between them. From germline, CDR1 is SNHLY and CDR2 FYNNEI. Here the CDR3 reads CASSVGPKDTEAFF. CDR3 DNA: TGTGCCAGCAGTGTGGGACCCAAGGACACTGAAGCTTTCTTT. Filled out from reference TRBV2 and TRBJ1-1, the complete variable domain reads EPEVTQTPSHQVTQMGQEVILRCVPISNHLYFYWYRQILGQKVEFLVSFYNNEISEKSEIFDDQFSVERPDGSNFTLKIRSTKLEDSAMYFCASSVGPKDTEAFFGQGTRLTVV.

V usage is TRBV4-2 and J usage is TRBJ1-4; D remains ambiguous. Trimming removed 6 bases at V and 8 bases at J, with 22 bases between. CDR1 is LGHNA and CDR2 is YNFKEQ in the germline V gene. CDR3 size: 16 residues. The CDR3 DNA is TGTGCCAGCAGAGACCCTATGGAAGCTGAAGGAGAAAAACTGTTTTTT. Encoded protein: CASRDPMEAEGEKLFF.

The chain recombines TRBV6-1 with TRBJ1-1, with D possibly matching TRBD1 (5 bases). Trimming took 6 bases from V and 1 from J, leaving 18 bases between them. The CDR3 length is 16 residues. The germline V gene has CDR1 MNHNS and CDR2 SASEGT. This CDR3 reads CASSIDSKVGNTEAFF. The DNA of the CDR3 is TGTGCCAGCAGCATCGACAGTAAAGTAGGGAACACTGAAGCTTTCTTT.

This clonotype was observed at least ten times. V is TRBV7-2 and J is TRBJ2-7; a weak D match, TRBD1 (5 bases). Per the germline V gene, CDR1 is SGHTA and CDR2 is FQGNSA. There are 18 residues in the CDR3. The V and J ends lost 5 bases and 2 bases respectively, with 25 bases between them. The CDR3 reads CASSPYPSLTDITYEQYF. The CDR3 DNA follows: TGTGCCAGCAGCCCATACCCATCCCTGACGGACATTACCTACGAGCAGTACTTC.

Only a few counts were recorded for this clonotype. The chain has TRBV28 and TRBJ1-2; D not certain. The CDR3 sequence is 15 residues long. The V gene's germline CDR1 is MDHEN and CDR2 SYDVKM. The ends were cut back, 2 bases at V and 5 bases at J, with 15 bases in the middle. CDR3 amino acids: CASSLPRTLGYGYTF. The CDR3, as DNA: TGTGCCAGCAGTTTACCCCGGACTCTGGGGTATGGCTACACCTTC.

A few counts support this clonotype. This chain links TRBV27 with TRBJ1-1; weak D call: TRBD1 (6 bases). CDR3 length equals 14 residues. Per germline, CDR1 MNHEY and CDR2 SMNVEV (reference sequence). Trimming shortened V by 1 base and J by 3 bases, and 9 bases separated the two germline ends. CDR3 residues: CASSLWGADTEAFF. The DNA of the CDR3 is TGTGCCAGCAGTTTATGGGGGGCGGACACTGAAGCTTTCTTT.

This clonotype has ten or more counts. This chain connects TRBV20-1 to TRBJ2-3; 14 bases match TRBD2. Germline CDR1 and CDR2: DFQATT and SNEGSKA (reference sequence). This CDR3 spans 15 amino acids. J gave up 14 bases and V 2 bases, and 12 bases lay outside the gene matches. CDR3 amino acids: CSARLTSGRAPFPYF. The CDR3 DNA sequence: TGCAGTGCTAGACTGACTAGCGGGAGGGCCCCATTCCCGTATTTT.

This chain uses TRBV28 with TRBJ2-7, with D unclear. Germline V gene lookup returns CDR1 MDHEN and CDR2 SYDVKM. Between the trimmed V and J ends, which lost 0 bases and 0 bases, there was a span of 3 bases. This CDR3 comprises 13 residues. As DNA, the CDR3 is TGTGCCAGCAGTTTATGGAGCTCCTACGAGCAGTACTTC. This sequence encodes CASSLWSSYEQYF.

This clonotype appeared a few times. The gene calls are TRBV7-9 and TRBJ2-5; perhaps TRBD2 as D (6 bases). CDR1 SEHNR and CDR2 FQNEAQ come from the germline V gene (reference sequence). Trimming removed 2 bases at V and 7 bases at J, with 14 bases between. This CDR3 is 14 amino acids long. This CDR3 reads CASSLSNGGGTQYF. The CDR3 nucleotides are TGTGCCAGCAGCTTATCTAACGGGGGTGGGACCCAGTACTTC.

Only a few counts were recorded for this clonotype. The rearrangement uses TRBV6-1 and TRBJ2-1; the D is unclear. Germline CDR1 reads MNHNS; CDR2 reads SASEGT. CDR3 size: 14 residues. Trimming left V 5 bases short and J 3 bases short, with 11 bases between. For the CDR3, the DNA is TGTGCCAGCAGTCCTTCAAACTACTACAATGAGCAGTTCTTC. It encodes CASSPSNYYNEQFF.

The chain recombines TRBV5-6 with TRBJ2-7; TRBD2 is a possible D gene (6 bases). Per germline, CDR1 SGHDT and CDR2 YYEEEE. The V end was cut by 0 bases, the J end by 3 bases, with 10 bases between. The CDR3 covers 14 residues. CDR3 sequence: CASSLGMGLYEQYF. The DNA for the CDR3 is TGTGCCAGCAGCTTGGGAATGGGACTCTACGAGCAGTACTTC.

This clonotype has only a few counts. V usage is TRBV20-1 and J usage is TRBJ2-7, with D perhaps TRBD1 (6 bases). This CDR3 spans 14 amino acids. Trimming shortened V by 6 bases and J by 0 bases, and 15 bases separated the two germline ends. The germline V gene encodes CDR1 DFQATT and CDR2 SNEGSKA (reference sequence). DNA for the CDR3: TGCAGTGCACTCAATCCGGGACACTCCTACGAGCAGTACTTC. Translated, it gives CSALNPGHSYEQYF.

This clonotype was found a few times. The J gene is TRBJ1-2, the V gene TRBV6-9, with TRBD1 matching 8 bases. Looked up from germline, CDR1 is MNHGY and CDR2 is SVAAGI. The junction had 7 bases not matched to a gene; V was cut back by 2 bases and J by 8 bases. The CDR3 is made up of 14 amino acids. The CDR3 DNA follows: TGTGCCAGCAGTTATCCGGACAGGGCTGAAGGCTACACCTTC. This codes for CASSYPDRAEGYTF.

This clonotype has at least ten counts. The chain employs TRBV18 and TRBJ2-1; D gene uncertain. Germline CDR1 KGHSH, CDR2 LQKENI. V dropped 1 base and J dropped 0 bases, with 7 bases sitting between them. This CDR3 is built from 15 residues. DNA of the CDR3: TGTGCCAGCTCACCACTCAGTAGCTCCTACAATGAGCAGTTCTTC. Amino acids: CASSPLSSSYNEQFF.

In its sample, this clonotype was seen a few times. This chain uses TRBV5-5 with TRBJ2-6, with D maybe TRBD1 (6 bases). This CDR3 has 16 amino acids. CDR1 SGHKS and CDR2 YYEKEE come from the germline V gene (reference sequence). Trimming pared 4 bases from V and 0 bases from J, leaving 11 bases between. CDR3 sequence (DNA): TGTGCCAGCAGCCATCTGGACAGCTCTGGGGCCAACGTCCTGACTTTC. The encoded protein is CASSHLDSSGANVLTF.

The chain carries TRBV29-1 and TRBJ2-5, with 10 bases identical to TRBD1. Germline V CDR1 and CDR2: SQVTM, ANQGSEA. The V and J ends lost 5 bases and 7 bases, in that order; junction bases with no gene match: 10. This CDR3 spans 14 amino acids. The DNA of the CDR3 is TGCAGCGTTACCGGGACAGGGGAATATGGGACCCAGTACTTC. It is translated as CSVTGTGEYGTQYF.

Details on this clonotype: A much larger clone differs from this one at a single base, so this may be a read error. The chain is built from TRBV20-1 and TRBJ2-2; 11 bases fit TRBD1. The CDR3 sequence is 16 residues long. Germline CDR1 and CDR2: DFQATT and SNEGSKA (reference sequence). CDR3 amino acids: CRARDFGQGATGELFF. Here the CDR3 DNA reads TGCAGAGCTAGAGATTTTGGACAGGGGGCGACGGGGGAGCTGTTTTTT.

This clonotype was recorded many times. J is TRBJ2-1 and V is TRBV18; the match to TRBD2 covers 12 bases. Germline assignment: CDR1 KGHSH and CDR2 LQKENI. Losses at the gene ends were 6 bases for V and 10 bases for J; bases not matched to a gene: 7. CDR3 length: 14 residues. DNA of the CDR3: TGTGCCAGCTCGTCGACTAGCGGGAGACCCGAGCAGTTCTTC. It is translated as CASSSTSGRPEQFF.

Comment on this clonotype: A much more abundant neighbour one base away suggests this may be a read error. The genes are TRBV6-1 and TRBJ1-1; maybe TRBD1 (5 bases). Germline assignment: CDR1 MNHNS and CDR2 SASEGT. The CDR3 runs 13 residues. The CDR3: CTSSEERGTEAFF. Written as DNA, the CDR3 is TGTACCAGCAGTGAAGAGAGGGGCACTGAAGCTTTCTTT.

This chain uses TRBV20-1 with TRBJ2-2, with a weak D call TRBD1 (5 bases). CDR3 length equals 15 residues. Trimming took off 6 bases at V and 0 bases at J, with 14 bases between the two ends. Germline V gene lookup returns CDR1 DFQATT and CDR2 SNEGSKA (reference sequence). This CDR3 reads CSAGQGDPNTGELFF. The CDR3 bases are TGCAGTGCGGGTCAGGGCGACCCGAACACCGGGGAGCTGTTTTTT.

Turning to this clonotype: One end of the junction is discordant with germline, which a read error may explain. The V gene is TRBV29-1, the J gene TRBJ1-1; weak D call: TRBD1 (5 bases). Germline lookup yields CDR1 SQVTM and CDR2 ANQGSEA. CDR3 length: 14 residues. CDR3 in DNA: TGCGGCGTTGAAGGTCTCGGGGGGGGCACTGAAGCTTTCTTT. It is translated as CGVEGLGGGTEAFF. The full variable domain, with the rest looked up from reference TRBV29-1 and TRBJ1-1, is SAVISQKPSRDICQRGTSLTIQCQVDSQVTMMFWYRQQPGQSLTLIATANQGSEATYESGFVIDKFPISRPNLTFSTLTVSNMSPEDSSIYLCGVEGLGGGTEAFFGQGTRLTVV.

This clonotype has a handful of counts. This sequence joins TRBV28 and TRBJ1-2; 10 positions match TRBD1. The CDR3 covers 14 residues. Germline-derived CDR1 and CDR2 are MDHEN and SYDVKM. After removal of 7 bases from V and 6 bases from J, the junction contained 8 bases not matched to a gene. CDR3 region: CASTPGQGVDGYTF. In DNA form, the CDR3 reads TGTGCCAGCACCCCCGGACAGGGGGTGGATGGCTACACCTTC.